This T cell receptor beta chain was obtained from a study of beta chain features in type 1 diabetes. Study outcomes and limitations: Healthy donors had naive, central memory and Treg TCRB repertoires that appeared less similar than those seen among patients. A potential PCR bias toward shorter templates would be equal in patient and control samples. VDJ junctions in type 1 diabetes patients carried more deletions and fewer insertions.

In its sample, this clone was seen a few times. No antigen is known for it. Staining for CD45RO/CCR7/CD25/CD127/CD95/CD27 allowed sorting of CD4+ naive, central memory, regulatory and stem cell-like memory cells. As every portion of the isolated RNA was reverse transcribed, the sequencing read expressed TCRB transcripts. The data were produced by immunoSEQ multiplex PCR, yet TCRdb's version contains in-frame clones alone and is incomplete. The sample carries just over 450,000 clones, approximately 30% recorded once. Germline CDR1 reads SEHNR; CDR2 reads FQNEAQ (reference sequence). Between the trimmed V and J ends, which lost 8 bases and 0 bases, there was a span of 17 bases. The CDR3 covers 16 residues.

The chain combines TRBV7-9 with TRBJ2-1, with D perhaps matching TRBD2 (6 bases). Sequencing was performed on naive CD4+ T cells from blood. This sequence originates from a man aged 18 to 29 in good health. CDR3 sequence: CASSERVTSSYNEQFF. The CDR3 nucleotides read TGTGCCAGCTCTGAACGGGTGACTAGCTCCTACAATGAGCAGTTCTTC.